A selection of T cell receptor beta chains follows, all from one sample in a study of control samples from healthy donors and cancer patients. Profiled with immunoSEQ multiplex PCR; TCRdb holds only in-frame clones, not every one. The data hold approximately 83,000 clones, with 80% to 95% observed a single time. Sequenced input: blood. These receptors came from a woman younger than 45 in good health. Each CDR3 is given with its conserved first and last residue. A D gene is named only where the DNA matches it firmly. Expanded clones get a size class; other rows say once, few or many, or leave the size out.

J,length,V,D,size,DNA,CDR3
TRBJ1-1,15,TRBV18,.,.,TGTGCCAGCTCACCACCGAGTTACATGAACACTGAAGCTTTCTTT,CASSPPSYMNTEAFF
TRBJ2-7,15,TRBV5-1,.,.,TGCGCCAGCAGCTTGCAGTCTTCCTCCCGGTACGAGCAGTACTTC,CASSLQSSSRYEQYF
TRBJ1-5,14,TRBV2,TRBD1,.,TGTGCCAGCAGAGGGACAGGGGGAGGTCAGCCCCAGCATTTT,CASRGTGGGQPQHF
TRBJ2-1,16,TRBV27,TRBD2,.,TGTGCCAGCAGTTTTAAATGGACTAGCGCCTCACTTGAGCAGTTCTTC,CASSFKWTSASLEQFF
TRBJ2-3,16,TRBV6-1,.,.,TGTGCCAGCAGTGAAACAATCGGCTTAAGCACAGATACGCAGTATTTT,CASSETIGLSTDTQYF
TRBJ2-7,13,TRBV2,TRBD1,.,TGTGCCACCAGGGACAGGGCCCCCTACGAGCAGTACTTC,CATRDRAPYEQYF
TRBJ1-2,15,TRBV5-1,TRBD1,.,TGCGCCAGCAGCTCCCGACAGGGGGTAAGCTATGGCTACACCTTC,CASSSRQGVSYGYTF
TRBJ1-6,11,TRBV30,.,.,TGTGCCCAGGGCGGAGGTTCACCCCTCCACTTT,CAQGGGSPLHF
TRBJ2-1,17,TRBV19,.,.,TGTGCCAGTAGGACCCGTCGGGGGGCCCATTCCTACAATGAGCAGTTCTTC,CASRTRRGAHSYNEQFF
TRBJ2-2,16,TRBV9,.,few,TGTGCCAGCAGCGTAGAGGGGACACTCCTCACCGGGGAGCTGTTTTTT,CASSVEGTLLTGELFF
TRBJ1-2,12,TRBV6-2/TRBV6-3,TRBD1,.,TGTGCCAGCAGTTTCGGGACAGCTGGCTACACCTTC,CASSFGTAGYTF
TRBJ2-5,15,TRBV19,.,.,TGTGCCAGTAACACCGGTGGGGGGGCACAAGAGACCCAGTACTTC,CASNTGGGAQETQYF
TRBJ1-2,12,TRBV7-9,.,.,TGTGCCAGCAGCCCCAGGAGCTATGGCTACACCTTC,CASSPRSYGYTF
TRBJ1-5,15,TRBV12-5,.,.,TGTGCTAGTACATGCAGGGAGAGCATTACTCAGCCCCAGCATTTT,CASTCRESITQPQHF
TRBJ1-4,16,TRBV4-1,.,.,TGCGCCAGCAGCCAAGATGTAGCTCTTGGACGCGAAAAACTGTTTTTT,CASSQDVALGREKLFF
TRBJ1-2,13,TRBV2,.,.,TGTGCCAGCAGTGAGGGAGGGAACTATGGCTACACCTTC,CASSEGGNYGYTF
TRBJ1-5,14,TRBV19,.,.,TGTGCCAGTAGTCAACAGGGAGGCAATCAGCCCCAGCATTTT,CASSQQGGNQPQHF
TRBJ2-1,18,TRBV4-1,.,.,TGCGCCAGCAGCTCAGTGGAGGGGGCGGTCCCCTCCTACAATGAGCAGTTCTTC,CASSSVEGAVPSYNEQFF
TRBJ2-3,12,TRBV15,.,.,TGTGCCACCAGCCCTACATTCCCTCCGCAGTATTTT,CATSPTFPPQYF
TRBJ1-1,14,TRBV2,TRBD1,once,TGTGCCAGCAGCCTGGGACAGCCGAACACTGAAGCTTTCTTT,CASSLGQPNTEAFF
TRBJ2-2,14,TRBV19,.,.,TGTGCCAGTAGTATAAAAGGAGGGATCGGGGAGCTGTTTTTT,CASSIKGGIGELFF
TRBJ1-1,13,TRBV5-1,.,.,TGCGCCAGCAGAGATGGGGCTGACACTGAAGCTTTCTTT,CASRDGADTEAFF
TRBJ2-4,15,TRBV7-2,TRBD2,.,TGTGCCAGCAGCTTCGCCTCCGGGACTAGAAACATTCAGTACTTC,CASSFASGTRNIQYF
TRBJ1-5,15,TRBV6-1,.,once,TGTGCCAGCAGTGACCAACAGGGTAGCAATCAGCCCCAGCATTTT,CASSDQQGSNQPQHF
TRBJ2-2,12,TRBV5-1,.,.,TGCGCCAGCACCCCCCGGGGCGGGGAGCTGTTTTTT,CASTPRGGELFF
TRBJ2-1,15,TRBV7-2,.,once,TGTGCCAGCAGCTTTGGACAGACGACCTACAATGAGCAGTTCTTC,CASSFGQTTYNEQFF
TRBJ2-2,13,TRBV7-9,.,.,TGTGCCAGCAGCTTCATGACTACCGGGGAGCTGTTTTTT,CASSFMTTGELFF
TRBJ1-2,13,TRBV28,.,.,TGTGCCAGCAGTTTTATGGCGTTTTATGGCTACACCTTC,CASSFMAFYGYTF
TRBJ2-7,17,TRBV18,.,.,TGTGCCAGCTCACCGGGGGACACGGCGTCTGACCCCTACGAGCAGTACTTC,CASSPGDTASDPYEQYF
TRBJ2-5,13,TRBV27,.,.,TGTGCCAGCTGTAGGGGCGGAGAAGAGACCCAGTACTTC,CASCRGGEETQYF
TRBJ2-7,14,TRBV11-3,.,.,TGTGCCAGCAGCGCCGACAGTTCGGCCTACGAGCAGTACTTC,CASSADSSAYEQYF
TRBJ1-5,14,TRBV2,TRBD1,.,TGTGCCAGCAGTGGACAGGGGGGTAATCAGCCCCAGCATTTT,CASSGQGGNQPQHF
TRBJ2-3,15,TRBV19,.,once,TGTGCCAGTAGTAAAGACGGCTCTAGCACAGATACGCAGTATTTT,CASSKDGSSTDTQYF
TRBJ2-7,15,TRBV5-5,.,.,TGTGCCAGCAGCCTGGACTATGGGATTTCATACGAGCAGTACTTC,CASSLDYGISYEQYF
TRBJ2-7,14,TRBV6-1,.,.,TGTGCCAGCAGTGAAACAGGACTACTCTACGAGCAGTACTTC,CASSETGLLYEQYF
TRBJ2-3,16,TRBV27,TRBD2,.,TGTGCCAGCAGTTTAACTAGCGGGATGAGGGCAGATACGCAGTATTTT,CASSLTSGMRADTQYF